This TCR beta chain appears in the sequencing data of a study of T cell changes during pregnancy in multiple sclerosis (dated by TCRdb to between 2018 and 2021). At the level of the whole study: Changes in the T cell repertoire over the course of pregnancy were examined in this study in women with multiple sclerosis.

The CDR3, cysteine through phenylalanine, is 17 amino acids long. Only the CDR3 DNA stays, 51 bases, in frame from base 1. CDR1 and CDR2 (SNHLY, FYNNEI) derive from the germline V gene. Germline trimming amounts to 3 bases on V and 3 bases on J, with 11 as the count of junction bases outside the gene matches. The library was obtained by the immunoSEQ multiplex PCR assay. TCRdb obtained this table from immuneACCESS and retained in-frame rearrangements with V and J assigned. These tables miss some clones; where compared with another copy, unresolved V genes account for less than half of the shortfall, and the remainder is unexplained. Present in this sample are about 38,000 clones, around 90% of which were seen just once. The top ten clones comprise under 0.4% of the sample. Worth noting for this clone: Its antigen remains undetermined. Nothing much larger sits one base from this clone, and base qualities are not available.

Material: CD4+ T cells from peripheral blood mononuclear cells, obtained after pregnancy. Rearrangement joined TRBV2 to TRBJ1-2, and 9 bases in between align with TRBD1. This clonotype was sampled from a female donor in good health, enrolled as a control in a pregnancy study. The DNA sequence is TGTGCCAGCAGTGAGAGAAGCGTAGACAGGGGGGACTATGGCTACACCTTC. This codes for CASSERSVDRGDYGYTF.